The entry that follows covers one TCR beta chain sequence. The antigen is undetermined. These data come from a study of cytomegalovirus exposure and HLA in healthy donors. 13 Jbeta primers and 60 Vbeta primers were used for the PCR. Libraries were prepared by immunoSEQ multiplex PCR; TCRdb keeps only in-frame clonotypes and omits some of them. Of roughly 100,000 clones listed, 80% are singletons. V was pared by 6 bases and J by 0 bases, with 8 bases between. CDR1 SNHLY and CDR2 FYNNEI come from the germline V gene. CDR3 size: 13 residues. The study, taken as a whole, reports: Listed as cytomegalovirus-associated were 170 or so TCR beta chains. Donors belonging to an Asian-associated ancestry cluster reportedly showed fewer N-insertions in productive TCRs than the roughly 670-donor mean, according to what a later analysis found. Within an earlier analysis, most TCR beta V segments proved productive either about 90% or about 30% of the time. A missense variant in DCLRE1C was later tied to TCR beta V- and J-gene trimming.

Sequencing was carried out using PBMCs. The sequence was collected from a man aged 25-40 years in good health and CMV-seropositive. This sequence joins TRBV2 and TRBJ1-1; the D gene is possibly TRBD1 (5 bases). Here the CDR3 reads CASSAQVNTEAFF. Written as DNA, the CDR3 is TGTGCCAGCAGCGCACAGGTGAACACTGAAGCTTTCTTT.